The present T cell receptor beta chain was sequenced within a study of CD8+CD57+ T cells in acquired aplastic anemia. Study-level results: Patients had roughly 30 CD8+ CDR3 sequences in common with controls (the shared set).

This clonotype was detected only a few times. The antigen remains undetermined. It was genomic DNA that served as the template for profiling TCR beta VDJ and CDR3. From the reads, TCRdb called clonotypes with MiXCR, one entry per CDR3 protein. The sample shows 450,000 to 550,000 distinct CDR3 sequences, more than 25% of them seen only once. Patients picked for sequencing had shown CD8+CD57+ cell expansion detected by flow cytometry. Every patient presented with severe acquired aplastic anemia. Material: sorted CD4+, CD8+, or CD8+CD57+ T cells (not recorded which) from PBMCs. The clonotype originates from a human donor with aplastic anemia.

CDR3 bases: TGTGCCAGCAAGTGGGGGACAGGGAACTACGAGCAGTACTTC. This sequence encodes CASKWGTGNYEQYF. The chain has TRBV12-3 or TRBV12-4 and TRBJ2-7; 9 bases match TRBD1. V was pared by 7 bases and J by 3 bases, with 7 bases of the junction left unmatched. This CDR3 is built from 14 residues.